This T cell receptor (beta chain) comes out of a study of OX40 agonist ivuxolimab in advanced cancers. The wider study: People in dose escalation had one of these cancers: hepatocellular carcinoma, melanoma, renal cell or head and neck cancer. The mean age was 60 years, ranging from about 20 to 85, with around four fifths of participants male. Study outcomes and limitations: Among expanded peripheral T cells, antigen specificity went undetermined. Relative to CD4+ cells, CD8+ T cells on average had more expanded clones.

Generated by immunoSEQ multiplex PCR, the TCRdb table keeps only in-frame clones and is missing some. The table shows approximately 50,000 clones, with nearly 85% occurring only once. The germline V gene has CDR1 KGHSH and CDR2 LQKENI. V trimming: 3 bases; J trimming: 2 bases; junction bases outside the gene matches: 3. This CDR3 has 14 amino acids. In its sample, this clone was seen a few times. Its target is not known. This sample also contains other DNA sequences that code for the same CDR3. The chain links TRBV18 to TRBJ2-7, with 8 bases aligning to TRBD1. Material: CD4+ or CD8+ T cells sorted from blood, obtained in a trial of the OX40 agonist ivuxolimab. This clonotype was sampled from an adult with an advanced solid tumor such as melanoma, head and neck, liver or kidney cancer. Here the CDR3 reads CASSPRQGTYEQYF. CDR3 nucleotide sequence: TGTGCCAGCTCACCGAGACAGGGGACCTACGAGCAGTACTTC.